Each of the 17 T cell receptor beta chains below was sequenced from the same sample in a study of quantifying T cell responses using KT2 cells (dated by TCRdb to about 2017). For the study in its entirety: RNA was DNase-treated and reverse transcribed with TCR alpha and beta constant-region primers, mostly using SuperScript III.

Libraries were constructed by UMI-ligation and nested PCR. Sequencing took place on an Illumina MiSeq. T4 RNA ligase 1 was used to ligate a single-stranded oligonucleotide containing the Illumina SP2 sequence and a UMI to the 3' end of the cDNA. PCR1 ran about 4 cycles (98°C 15 s, 69°C 30 s, 72°C 40 s); the beta primer was an equimolar mix of RC1.1 and RC1.2 covering TRBC1 and TRBC2. In TCRdb, the public reads were trimmed at Q25 with fastp and aligned with MiXCR, with productive beta chains retained. Here each entry gathers all rows of one CDR3 protein and keeps the most common genes and DNA. The sample table contains 25,000 to 35,000 distinct CDR3 sequences; only one count was recorded for about 9.4% of them. The leading ten clones occupy about 9.6% of the sample. The sample taken for sequencing was PBMCs spiked with cells of the T cell clone KT2. Every receptor here comes from a human donor.

In this sample, this clonotype turned up a few times. This chain connects TRBV12-3 or TRBV12-4 to TRBJ2-3; 11 bases match TRBD2. V gave up 1 base and J gave up 2 bases; unmatched junction bases: 2. The CDR3 is 16 residues long. This CDR3 is CASSLGSGGATDTQYF. DNA of the CDR3: TGTGCCAGCAGTTTAGGTAGCGGGGGGGCCACAGATACGCAGTATTTT.

This clonotype was picked up a small number of times. The DNA for the CDR3 is TGTGCCAGCAGCGCCCCGGGACTCCCCTCCTACAATGAGCAGTTCTTC. It specifies CASSAPGLPSYNEQFF. The gene calls are TRBV9 and TRBJ2-1; a weak D match, TRBD2 (6 bases). The CDR3 extends over 16 amino acids. CDR1 and CDR2 (germline): SGDLS, YYNGEE. V gave up 3 bases and J gave up 0 bases, with 13 bases separating them.

In this sample, this clonotype turned up many times. The rearrangement uses TRBV20-1 and TRBJ2-7, with D unresolved. The V and J ends lost 3 bases and 1 base respectively, with 10 bases between them. Per the germline V gene, CDR1 is DFQATT and CDR2 is SNEGSKA (reference sequence). This CDR3 region has 13 residues. CDR3 protein: CSASGRASYEQYF. CDR3 nucleotide sequence: TGCAGTGCTAGCGGTCGGGCGTCCTACGAGCAGTACTTC.

This rearrangement joins TRBV6-1 to TRBJ1-6; tentatively, D is TRBD1 (5 bases). The CDR3 consists of 14 residues. The germline CDR1 and CDR2 sequences are MNHNS and SASEGT. V was clipped by 10 bases and J by 0 bases, with 10 bases between them. The CDR3 region is CANSGSSYNSPLHF. CDR3 in DNA: TGTGCCAACTCAGGGAGCTCCTATAATTCACCCCTCCACTTT.

This clonotype was seen repeatedly, ten times or more. The chain has TRBV7-7 and TRBJ1-4; no clear D gene. V dropped 0 bases and J dropped 5 bases, with 7 bases sitting between them. The CDR3 sequence is 14 residues long. Germline CDR1 reads SSHAT; CDR2 reads FNYEAQ (reference sequence). The CDR3 is CASSLAAGNEKLFF. In DNA form, the CDR3 reads TGTGCCAGCAGCTTAGCGGCAGGAAATGAAAAACTGTTTTTT.

This clonotype was seen ten or more times. The chain employs TRBV20-1 and TRBJ2-1, with no clear D. Trimming pared 6 bases from V and 0 bases from J, leaving 12 bases between. CDR3 length: 14 amino acids. Germline V lookup: CDR1 DFQATT, CDR2 SNEGSKA (reference sequence). CDR3 in amino acids: CSAPPRSSYNEQFF. In DNA form, the CDR3 reads TGCAGTGCCCCCCCCAGGAGCTCCTACAATGAGCAGTTCTTC.

This clonotype appeared many times. V gene TRBV20-1 combines with J gene TRBJ1-1, with no clear D. The length of the CDR3 is 14 residues. Trimming pared 3 bases from V and 0 bases from J, leaving 11 bases between. The germline V gene encodes CDR1 DFQATT and CDR2 SNEGSKA (reference sequence). The CDR3 region has the DNA TGCAGTGCTAGGAATTCCAGGTTGAACACTGAAGCTTTCTTT. This translates into CSARNSRLNTEAFF.

This clonotype was seen more than once but under ten times. The V and J genes are TRBV3-1 and TRBJ2-3, with a possible D match to TRBD2 (8 bases). CDR3 length: 17 residues. Looked up from germline, CDR1 is LGHDT and CDR2 is YNNKEL (reference sequence). The germline V and J ends were trimmed by 0 bases and 4 bases, with 17 bases remaining between them. Here the CDR3 reads CASSQEGGGGRADTQYF. The CDR3 DNA sequence: TGTGCCAGCAGCCAAGAAGGGGGCGGGGGGCGCGCAGATACGCAGTATTTT.

At least ten counts were recorded for this clonotype. V and J are TRBV29-1 and TRBJ2-2; possibly TRBD2 for D (5 bases). Germline V gene lookup returns CDR1 SQVTM and CDR2 ANQGSEA. V was shortened by 3 bases and J by 4 bases, with 6 bases between the two germline ends. The CDR3 totals 12 residues. The CDR3: CSVDEGTGELFF. The CDR3 DNA reads TGCAGCGTTGACGAGGGCACCGGGGAGCTGTTTTTT.

This clonotype was observed many times. The chain links TRBV25-1 to TRBJ1-1; D is undetermined. The CDR3 loop spans 11 amino acids. The germline CDR1 and CDR2 sequences are MGHDK and SYGVNS. V lost 3 bases, J lost 4 bases, and 3 bases lay in between. The CDR3 nucleotides read TGTGCCAGCAGTGATGGCACTGAAGCTTTCTTT. Amino acid sequence: CASSDGTEAFF. Based on the CDR3 plus reference TRBV25-1 and TRBJ1-1, the full variable domain is EADIYQTPRYLVIGTGKKITLECSQTMGHDKMYWYQQDPGMELHLIHYSYGVNSTEKGDLSSESTVSRIRTEHFPLTLESARPSHTSQYLCASSDGTEAFFGQGTRLTVV.

This clonotype appeared a few times. The gene calls are TRBV7-2 and TRBJ2-5, with a weak D call TRBD1 (5 bases). The CDR3 covers 14 residues. V lost 0 bases and J lost 9, with 14 bases in between. The germline V gene has CDR1 SGHTA and CDR2 FQGNSA. The CDR3 region has the DNA TGTGCCAGCAGCTTAGCGACCGGGCAAGGGGCCCAGTACTTC. Translation gives CASSLATGQGAQYF.

In this sample, this clonotype turned up many times. The chain carries TRBV20-1 and TRBJ1-1, with TRBD1 identical over 8 bases. This CDR3 spans 14 amino acids. Germline V gene data show CDR1 as DFQATT and CDR2 as SNEGSKA (reference sequence). J lost 5 bases, V lost 3 bases, and 8 bases had no gene match. The CDR3 nucleotides are TGCAGTGCTAGTATACTGGACAGGGTTACTGAAGCTTTCTTT. Protein product: CSASILDRVTEAFF.

The chain has TRBV2 and TRBJ2-5; 8 positions match TRBD2. Germline loops: CDR1 SNHLY, CDR2 FYNNEI. The CDR3 has 15 amino acids. The ends lost 6 bases at V and 0 bases at J; junction bases unmatched: 6. The CDR3 here is CASSVSGAYQETQYF. The DNA of the CDR3 is TGTGCCAGCAGCGTTAGCGGGGCATACCAAGAGACCCAGTACTTC.

The chain uses TRBV12-3 or TRBV12-4 and TRBJ2-1, with TRBD2 matching 9 bases. The ends lost 5 bases at V and 2 bases at J; junction bases unmatched: 7. The CDR3 covers 16 residues. The CDR3 here is CASSPPLAGTYNEQFF. CDR3 nucleotides: TGTGCCAGCAGTCCGCCCCTAGCGGGGACCTACAATGAGCAGTTCTTC.

This clonotype appeared many times. The chain uses TRBV6-2 or TRBV6-3 and TRBJ2-3, with no clear D. This CDR3 spans 13 amino acids. The germline V gene encodes CDR1 MNHEY and CDR2 SVGEGT. V lost 0 bases, J lost 2 bases, and 3 bases lay in between. Here the CDR3 reads CASSYSDTDTQYF. CDR3 nucleotide sequence: TGTGCCAGCAGTTACTCGGACACAGATACGCAGTATTTT.

The sample holds many counts of this clonotype. This chain uses TRBV7-6 with TRBJ1-1; D not resolved. The CDR3 covers 14 residues. From germline, CDR1 is SGHVS and CDR2 FNYEAQ. The V end lost 5 bases, the J end lost 1 base, and 11 bases lay between the germline ends. CDR3 sequence (DNA): TGTGCCAGCAGCCCACGGTACAGGAACACTGAAGCTTTCTTT. Its protein is CASSPRYRNTEAFF.

This clonotype showed up many times. This chain uses TRBV4-1 with TRBJ2-1; D not certain. In germline, CDR1 is MGHRA, CDR2 YSYEKL. The germline V and J ends were trimmed by 2 bases and 16 bases, with 30 bases remaining between them. CDR3 length: 17 amino acids. CDR3 loop: CASSQPSRKLSEIGPFF. The CDR3 DNA reads as TGCGCCAGCAGCCAACCTAGTCGGAAGTTGTCCGAAATCGGCCCTTTCTTC.